Listed below are T cell receptor beta chains from one sample, sequenced in a study of T cell responses to AZD1222 COVID-19 vaccine. Measured with immunoSEQ multiplex PCR; TCRdb has only the in-frame clones, and not every one. This table holds over 55,000 clones, about 83% found once. Sequenced material: peripheral blood, taken on day 0 of AZD1222 vaccination. These receptors were obtained from an adult in good health. CDR3s include the opening cysteine and the closing phenylalanine or tryptophan. The order of the fields is D gene, J gene, V gene, clone size, CDR3 DNA, CDR3 protein. The D gene is left open where the match is weak. Where a row states a size, it is once, few, many or the class of an expanded clone; other rows omit it.

NA,TRBJ1-6,TRBV6-5,NA,TGTGCCAGCAGGGATACGAGCTCCTATAATTCACCCCTCCACTTT,CASRDTSSYNSPLHF
NA,TRBJ2-7,TRBV27,NA,TGTGCCAGCAGTTTATCAGGCGGAGGTGGGTACGAGCAGTACTTC,CASSLSGGGGYEQYF
NA,TRBJ2-7,TRBV3-1/TRBV3-2,NA,TGTGCCAGCAGCCAAGGGTTAGATGGGGAGGTCGACTACGAGCAGTACTTC,CASSQGLDGEVDYEQYF
NA,TRBJ1-5,TRBV23-1,few,TGCGCCAGCAGTCCCTCCCGGGTGGTCAGCTGTCAGCCCCAGCATTTT,CASSPSRVVSCQPQHF
NA,TRBJ2-5,TRBV11-3,NA,TGTGCCAGCAGCCGGACGGGATTCCAAGAGACCCAGTACTTC,CASSRTGFQETQYF
NA,TRBJ1-5,TRBV4-3,NA,TGCGCCAGCAGCCAAGATCGAGTACAGAGATATCAGCCCCAGCATTTT,CASSQDRVQRYQPQHF
NA,TRBJ2-7,TRBV29-1,NA,TGCAGCGTTGCGGAGAGCTACGAGCAGTACTTC,CSVAESYEQYF
NA,TRBJ1-4,TRBV29-1,NA,TGCAGCGTTGATTGGGGTAATGAAAAACTGTTTTTT,CSVDWGNEKLFF
NA,TRBJ1-5,TRBV21-1,NA,TGTGCCAGCAGCAAGGGACAGTATAGCAATCAGCCCCAGCATTTT,CASSKGQYSNQPQHF
NA,TRBJ2-7,TRBV19,NA,TGTGCCAGTAGTATCGGCAGCGTAGCCTACGAGCAGTACTTC,CASSIGSVAYEQYF
TRBD1,TRBJ2-7,TRBV5-1,NA,TGCGCCAGCAGAGCAGGGGGCGATTACGAGCAGTACTTC,CASRAGGDYEQYF
NA,TRBJ1-2,TRBV5-6,NA,TGTGCCAGCAGCTTGGATTTGGGTTATGGCTACACCTTC,CASSLDLGYGYTF
TRBD1,TRBJ1-2,TRBV5-8,NA,TGTGCCAGCAGCTCCTCAGGGGGCGGCTACACCTTC,CASSSSGGGYTF
TRBD1,TRBJ2-5,TRBV4-2,NA,TGTGCCAGCAGCCAAGAAACCGGGACAGGGGTCCAAGAGACCCAGTACTTC,CASSQETGTGVQETQYF
NA,TRBJ2-7,TRBV7-9,once,TGTGCCAGCAGCTTGGGGGACGAGCAGTACTTC,CASSLGDEQYF
NA,TRBJ1-1,TRBV3-1/TRBV3-2,NA,TGTGCCAGCAGCCAAGATCGAAAGGCTGAAGCTTTCTTT,CASSQDRKAEAFF
NA,TRBJ2-7,TRBV6-4,NA,TGTGCCAGCAGTGACCCTATTAACGGGACACCGGACTCACCTTACTTC,CASSDPINGTPDSPYF
NA,TRBJ1-1,TRBV5-4,NA,TGTGCCAGCACCCTCCCACCCACAGGGTTAGCTTTCTTT,CASTLPPTGLAFF
NA,TRBJ2-7,TRBV5-4,NA,TGTGCCAGCAGCTTGTCTGAATCCTACGAGCAGTACTTC,CASSLSESYEQYF
TRBD1,TRBJ1-4,TRBV5-1,NA,TGCGCCAGCAGCTTGTCCGGGACAGGGAACGAAAAACTGTTTTTT,CASSLSGTGNEKLFF
TRBD1,TRBJ1-5,TRBV23-1,NA,TGCGCCAGCTCTCCGGGACAGGGGGCTAGACAGCCCCAGCATTTT,CASSPGQGARQPQHF
TRBD2,TRBJ2-1,TRBV10-2,few,TGCGCCAGCAGTGGATCTAGCGGGGGGAGAAATGAGCAGTTCTTC,CASSGSSGGRNEQFF
NA,TRBJ1-3,TRBV15,NA,TGTGCCACCAGCAGAGATTTCCTCAGGCAGGCGGGATGGCAAACGGGGTTAAACACCATATATTTT,CATSRDFLRQAGWQTGLNTIYF
TRBD1,TRBJ2-1,TRBV7-9,NA,TGTGCCAGCAGCATCGTCGGGACAGGGTATGAGCAGTTCTTC,CASSIVGTGYEQFF
NA,TRBJ1-2,TRBV5-4,NA,TGTGCCAGCAGCTTTCGGACCAGATCCGTTTCAAACTATGGCTACACCTTC,CASSFRTRSVSNYGYTF
TRBD1,TRBJ1-5,TRBV6-6,few,TGTGCCAGCAGCACAGGGGGGGATCAGCCCCAGCATTTT,CASSTGGDQPQHF
NA,TRBJ1-1,TRBV19,NA,TGTGCCAGTAGTATATCGTCGGTACCCGAGGCGGACACTGAAGCTTTCTTT,CASSISSVPEADTEAFF
NA,TRBJ2-7,TRBV25-1,NA,TGTGCCAGCAGTTCGGCGGTCCACTCCTACGAGCAGTACTTC,CASSSAVHSYEQYF
TRBD1,TRBJ1-2,TRBV19,NA,TGTGCCAGTAAAGACAGGGGCGGCTATGGCTACACCTTC,CASKDRGGYGYTF
NA,TRBJ2-3,TRBV6-4,NA,TGTGCCAGCAGCCGCAGGACAGCGAGCCCCGGAGATACGCAGTATTTT,CASSRRTASPGDTQYF
NA,TRBJ2-7,TRBV7-9,NA,TGTGCCAGCAGCCGACCATCCCGTGGGGGCATTTTGTTCTACGAGCAGTACTTC,CASSRPSRGGILFYEQYF
NA,TRBJ2-1,TRBV6-6,NA,TGTGCCAGCAGTCCCGACATGGATGAGCAGTTCTTC,CASSPDMDEQFF
NA,TRBJ2-5,TRBV19,NA,TGTGCCAGTAGTATGGGGGGACCGCCTCAAGAGACCCAGTACTTC,CASSMGGPPQETQYF
TRBD2,TRBJ2-7,TRBV3-1/TRBV3-2,NA,TGTGCCAGCAGCGACGGGGGGGCCGGGTACGAGCAGTACTTC,CASSDGGAGYEQYF
NA,TRBJ1-1,TRBV7-8,NA,TGTGCCAGCAGCTTAGATCCTACGTTTACTGAAGCTTTCTTT,CASSLDPTFTEAFF
NA,TRBJ1-5,TRBV6-5,few,TGTGCCACCCGACTCTGGCAGCCCCAGCATTTT,CATRLWQPQHF
NA,TRBJ1-3,TRBV18,NA,TGTGCCAGCTCACCCCTAGTTGGCTCTGGAAACACCATATATTTT,CASSPLVGSGNTIYF
TRBD1,TRBJ1-5,TRBV18,NA,TGTGCCAGCTCACCGGGGGACAGGGGATATAGCAATCAGCCCCAGCATTTT,CASSPGDRGYSNQPQHF